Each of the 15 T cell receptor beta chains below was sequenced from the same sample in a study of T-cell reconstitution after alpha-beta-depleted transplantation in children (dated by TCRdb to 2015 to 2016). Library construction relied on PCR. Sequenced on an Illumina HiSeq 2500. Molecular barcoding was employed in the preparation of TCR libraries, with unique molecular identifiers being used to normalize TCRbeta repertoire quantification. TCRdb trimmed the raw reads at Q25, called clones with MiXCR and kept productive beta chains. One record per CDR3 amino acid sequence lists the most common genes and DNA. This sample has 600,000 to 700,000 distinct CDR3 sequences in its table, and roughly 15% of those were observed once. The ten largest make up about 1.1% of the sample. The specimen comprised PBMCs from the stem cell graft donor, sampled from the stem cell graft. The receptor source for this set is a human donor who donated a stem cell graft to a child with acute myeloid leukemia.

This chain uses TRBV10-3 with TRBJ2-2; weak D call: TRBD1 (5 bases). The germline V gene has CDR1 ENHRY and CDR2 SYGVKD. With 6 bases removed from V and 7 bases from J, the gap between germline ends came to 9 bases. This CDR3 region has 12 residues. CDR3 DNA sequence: TGTGCCATCAGGGACACATACGGGGAGCTGTTTTTT. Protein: CAIRDTYGELFF.

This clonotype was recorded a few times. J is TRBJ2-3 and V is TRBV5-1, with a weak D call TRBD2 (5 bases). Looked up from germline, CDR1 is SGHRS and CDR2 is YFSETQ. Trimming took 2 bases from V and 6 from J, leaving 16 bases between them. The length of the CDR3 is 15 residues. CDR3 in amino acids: CASSLYLGDSDTQYF. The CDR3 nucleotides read TGCGCCAGCAGCTTATACCTGGGAGATTCTGATACGCAGTATTTT.

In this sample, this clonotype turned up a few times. In nucleotides, the CDR3 is TGCAGTGCCCTGCGAGGGGTCACAGATACGCAGTATTTT. Translated: CSALRGVTDTQYF. The rearrangement joins TRBV20-1 to TRBJ2-3; possibly TRBD1 or TRBD2 for D (5 bases each). The germline gives CDR1 DFQATT, CDR2 SNEGSKA (reference sequence). The CDR3 has 13 amino acids. The V end lost 6 bases, the J end lost 2 bases, and 12 bases lay between the germline ends.

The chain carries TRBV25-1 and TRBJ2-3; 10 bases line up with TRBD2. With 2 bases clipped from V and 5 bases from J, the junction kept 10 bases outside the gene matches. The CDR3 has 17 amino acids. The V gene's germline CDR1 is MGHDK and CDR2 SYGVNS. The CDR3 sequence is CASSEHVLAGEEDTQYF. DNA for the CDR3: TGTGCCAGCAGTGAACACGTTCTAGCGGGGGAAGAAGATACGCAGTATTTT.

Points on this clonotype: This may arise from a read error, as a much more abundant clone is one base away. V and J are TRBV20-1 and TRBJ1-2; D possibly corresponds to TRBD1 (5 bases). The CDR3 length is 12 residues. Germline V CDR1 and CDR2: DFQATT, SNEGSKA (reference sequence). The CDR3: CTAGGGVQGYTF. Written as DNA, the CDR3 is TGCACTGCGGGTGGGGGTGTACAAGGCTACACCTTC.

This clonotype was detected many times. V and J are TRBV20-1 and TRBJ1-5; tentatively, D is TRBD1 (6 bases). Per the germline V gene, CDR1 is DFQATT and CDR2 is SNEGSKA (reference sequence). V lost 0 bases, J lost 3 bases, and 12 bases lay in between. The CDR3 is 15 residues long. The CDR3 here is CSARDSGGINQPQHF. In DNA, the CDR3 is TGCAGTGCTAGAGATTCGGGGGGCATCAATCAGCCCCAGCATTTT.

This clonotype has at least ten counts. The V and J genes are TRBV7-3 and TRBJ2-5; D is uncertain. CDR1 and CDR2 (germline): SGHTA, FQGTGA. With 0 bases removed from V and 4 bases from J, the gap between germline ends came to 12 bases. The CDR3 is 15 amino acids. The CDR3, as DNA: TGTGCCAGCAGCTTAACAGGGCTGGAAGGAGAGACCCAGTACTTC. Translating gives CASSLTGLEGETQYF.

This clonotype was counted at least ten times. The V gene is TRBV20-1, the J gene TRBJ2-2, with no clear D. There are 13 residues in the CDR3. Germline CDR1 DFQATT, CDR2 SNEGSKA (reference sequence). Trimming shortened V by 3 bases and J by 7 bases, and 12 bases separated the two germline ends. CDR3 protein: CSARKGKDGELFF. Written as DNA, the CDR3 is TGCAGTGCTAGGAAAGGGAAGGACGGGGAGCTGTTTTTT.

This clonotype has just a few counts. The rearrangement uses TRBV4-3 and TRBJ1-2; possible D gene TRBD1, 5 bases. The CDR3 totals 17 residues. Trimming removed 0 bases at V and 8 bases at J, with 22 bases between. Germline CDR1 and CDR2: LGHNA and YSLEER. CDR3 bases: TGCGCCAGCAGCCAAGACCAGGGTATTGCACCCCTGGGAGGCTACACCTTC. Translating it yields CASSQDQGIAPLGGYTF.

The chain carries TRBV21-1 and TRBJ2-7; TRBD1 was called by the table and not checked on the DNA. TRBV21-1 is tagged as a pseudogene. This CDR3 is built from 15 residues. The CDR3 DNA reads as TGTGCCAGCAGCAATGGGGTGGGGGTGCCCTACGAGCAGTACTTC. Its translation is CASSNGVGVPYEQYF.

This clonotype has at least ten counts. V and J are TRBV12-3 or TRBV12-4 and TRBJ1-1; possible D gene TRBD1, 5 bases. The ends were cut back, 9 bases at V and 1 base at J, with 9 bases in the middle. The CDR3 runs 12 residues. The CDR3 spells CASFGGNTEAFF. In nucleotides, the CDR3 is TGTGCCAGTTTCGGGGGGAACACTGAAGCTTTCTTT.

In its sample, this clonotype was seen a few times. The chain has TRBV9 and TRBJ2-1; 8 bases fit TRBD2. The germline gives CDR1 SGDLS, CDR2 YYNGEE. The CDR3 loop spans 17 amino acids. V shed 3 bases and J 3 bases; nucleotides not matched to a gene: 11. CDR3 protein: CASSAKQRGSIYNEQFF. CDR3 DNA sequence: TGTGCCAGCAGCGCCAAACAGCGGGGGTCAATCTACAATGAGCAGTTCTTC.

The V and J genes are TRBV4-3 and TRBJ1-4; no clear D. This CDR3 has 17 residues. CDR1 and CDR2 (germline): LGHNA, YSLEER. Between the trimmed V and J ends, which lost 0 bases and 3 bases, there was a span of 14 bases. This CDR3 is CASSQDIGSRANEKLFF. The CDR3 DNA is TGCGCCAGCAGCCAAGATATAGGGAGTCGAGCTAATGAAAAACTGTTTTTT.

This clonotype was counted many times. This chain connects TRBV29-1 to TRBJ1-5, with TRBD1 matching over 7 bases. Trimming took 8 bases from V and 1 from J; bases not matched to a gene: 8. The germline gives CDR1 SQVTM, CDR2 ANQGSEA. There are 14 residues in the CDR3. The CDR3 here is CSPARGQSNQPQHF. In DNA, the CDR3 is TGCAGCCCTGCCCGGGGACAGAGCAATCAGCCCCAGCATTTT. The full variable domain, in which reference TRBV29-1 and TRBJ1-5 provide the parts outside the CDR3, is SAVISQKPSRDICQRGTSLTIQCQVDSQVTMMFWYRQQPGQSLTLIATANQGSEATYESGFVIDKFPISRPNLTFSTLTVSNMSPEDSSIYLCSPARGQSNQPQHFGDGTRLSIL.

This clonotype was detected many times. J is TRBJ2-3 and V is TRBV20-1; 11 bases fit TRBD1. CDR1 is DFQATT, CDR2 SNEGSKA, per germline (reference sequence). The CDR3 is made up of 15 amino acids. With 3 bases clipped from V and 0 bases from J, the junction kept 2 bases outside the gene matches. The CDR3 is CSASGQGASTDTQYF. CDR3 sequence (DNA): TGCAGTGCTAGCGGACAGGGGGCGAGCACAGATACGCAGTATTTT.